Listed below are T cell receptor beta chains from one sample, sequenced in a study of shared clonotypes between healthy human individuals. The method was immunoSEQ multiplex PCR; TCRdb's version includes in-frame clones alone and lacks a portion of them. The table lists a few million clones, 93% of them singletons, with about 0.39% in the top ten. The source material was naive CD4+ T cells from PBMCs. All receptors derive from a man younger than 35 in good health. Some clones in this sample may be carry-over from other donors' samples. The CDR3 runs from the conserved cysteine through the conserved F or W. The D gene is left open where the match is weak. The size of a clone is reported for some rows only, either as once, few or many, or as a class for expanded clones.

>TRBV28|.|.|TRBJ2-3
TGTGCCAGCTCCTCTTCGCGGGGCACAGATACGCAGTATTTT
CASSSSRGTDTQYF
>TRBV7-2|.|.|TRBJ2-7
TGTGCCAGCAGCTTACAGGCATACGAGCAGTACTTC
CASSLQAYEQYF
>TRBV28|TRBD1|.|TRBJ2-7
TGTGCCAGCAGTAGCCCCGGGACAGGGACCTACGAGCAGTACTTC
CASSSPGTGTYEQYF
>TRBV2|TRBD2|.|TRBJ2-3
TGTGCCAGCAGAGGGGTCCGGGGACTAGGTGCAGATACGCAGTATTTT
CASRGVRGLGADTQYF
>TRBV4-2|TRBD1|.|TRBJ2-2
TGTGCCAGCAGCCGGGGACAGGCGAACACCGGGGAGCTGTTTTTT
CASSRGQANTGELFF
>TRBV10-2|.|.|TRBJ1-4
TGCGCCAGCAGTGGTCAGATTAATGAAAAACTGTTTTTT
CASSGQINEKLFF
>TRBV28|TRBD1|.|TRBJ2-3
TGTGCCTCGCGACAGGGGGGAGGGGGAGCAGATACGCAGTATTTT
CASRQGGGGADTQYF
>TRBV30|.|.|TRBJ2-5
TGTGCCTGGAGCCTGGAAGAGACCCAGTACTTC
CAWSLEETQYF
>TRBV10-1|.|.|TRBJ2-3
TGCGCCAGCAGTGGAGGACTACTCACAGATACGCAGTATTTT
CASSGGLLTDTQYF
>TRBV7-9|.|.|TRBJ1-4
TGTGCCAGCAGCTTACAGACAGCAAATGAAAAACTGTTTTTT
CASSLQTANEKLFF
>TRBV5-6|.|few|TRBJ1-1
TGTGCCAGCAGCTTGGGACCTCGGGGGGAAGCTTTCTTT
CASSLGPRGEAFF
>TRBV29-1|.|.|TRBJ2-7
TGCAGCGCTTCACAGGGAGAATACGAGCAGTACTTC
CSASQGEYEQYF
>TRBV6-5|TRBD1|.|TRBJ1-2
TGTGCCAGCAGTCCCCGGGACAGCTCTTGGGCTGGCTACACCTTC
CASSPRDSSWAGYTF
>TRBV5-1|.|.|TRBJ2-7
TGCGCCAGCAGCTTGTCGCGGGGAGAGAACGAGCAGTACTTC
CASSLSRGENEQYF
>TRBV7-3|TRBD1|.|TRBJ2-1
TGTGCCAGCAGCTCCCGGACAGGGGGCAGGTGGGAGCAGTTCTTC
CASSSRTGGRWEQFF
>TRBV28|.|.|TRBJ2-1
TGTGCCAGCAGTTCAGCCCAGGGATATAATGAGCAGTTCTTC
CASSSAQGYNEQFF